These 18 T cell receptor beta chains were sequenced from one sample in a study of blood T cell repertoires in COVID-19 (dated by TCRdb to 2018 to 2020). Library preparation was by the immunoSEQ multiplex PCR assay. The immuneACCESS repertoire file appears here via TCRdb, limited to in-frame rearrangements. These files lack a portion of the clones; in checked studies, under half of the deficit traces to unresolved V genes, and the cause of the others is not known. Here the sample has a few hundred thousand clones; over 75% occur a single time. 1.5% to 2% of the sample is held by the ten biggest clonotypes. Sequences were obtained from peripheral blood. The receptors derive from a middle-aged man with active or convalescent COVID-19.

This clone was recorded only once. This chain uses TRBV5-1 with TRBJ2-1; 11 bases fit TRBD2. Per the germline V gene, CDR1 is SGHRS and CDR2 is YFSETQ. The CDR3 length is 18 residues. J lost 7 bases, V lost 0 bases, and 12 bases had no gene match. The CDR3 is CASSLAIVAGGPGNEQFF. The CDR3 DNA follows: TGCGCCAGCAGCTTGGCCATCGTAGCGGGGGGGCCCGGGAATGAGCAGTTCTTC.

This clone was recorded once. The rearrangement joins TRBV27 to TRBJ1-1; 7 nucleotides line up with TRBD1. V shed 6 bases and J 5 bases; nucleotides not matched to a gene: 12. This CDR3 has 15 residues. The germline gives CDR1 MNHEY, CDR2 SMNVEV (reference sequence). In nucleotides, the CDR3 is TGTGCCAGCAGGGACGGTTTAGGGGGCTGGACTGAAGCTTTCTTT. This encodes CASRDGLGGWTEAFF.

The J gene is TRBJ2-1, the V gene TRBV9; 16 nucleotides align to TRBD2. There are 15 residues in the CDR3. The junction had 2 bases not matched to a gene; V was cut back by 2 bases and J by 9 bases. The V gene's germline CDR1 is SGDLS and CDR2 YYNGEE. The CDR3 DNA sequence: TGTGCCAGCAGCGTTGGGACTAGCGGGGGGGCTGAGCAGTTCTTC. Translation: CASSVGTSGGAEQFF.

The V gene is TRBV2, the J gene TRBJ2-4, with TRBD2 matching 16 bases. From germline, CDR1 is SNHLY and CDR2 FYNNEI. Trimming at V came to 8 bases and at J to 4 bases, leaving 5 bases not matched to a gene. CDR3 length equals 16 residues. CDR3 in amino acids: CASGTGLAGGKNIQYF. CDR3 DNA: TGTGCCAGCGGTACGGGACTAGCGGGGGGGAAAAACATTCAGTACTTC. Using reference TRBV2 and TRBJ2-4 for the parts outside the CDR3, the full variable domain is EPEVTQTPSHQVTQMGQEVILRCVPISNHLYFYWYRQILGQKVEFLVSFYNNEISEKSEIFDDQFSVERPDGSNFTLKIRSTKLEDSAMYFCASGTGLAGGKNIQYFGAGTRLSVL.

The chain links TRBV5-6 to TRBJ1-4; 10 bases map to TRBD1. Trimming cost V 3 bases and J 7 bases; bases outside gene matches: 3. The CDR3 contains 14 residues. Germline V gene sequence: CDR1 SGHDT, CDR2 YYEEEE. Here the CDR3 reads CASSSGTGVEKLFF. The CDR3 nucleotides are TGTGCCAGCAGCTCAGGGACAGGGGTTGAAAAACTGTTTTTT.

The chain combines TRBV4-1 with TRBJ1-5; no clear D. This CDR3 comprises 14 residues. CDR1 and CDR2 from the germline V gene are MGHRA and YSYEKL. V was trimmed by 1 base and J by 7 bases, leaving 11 bases between them. CDR3 sequence: CASSQGARIQPQHF. CDR3 coding DNA: TGCGCCAGCAGCCAAGGGGCCCGGATACAGCCCCAGCATTTT.

The chain carries TRBV28 and TRBJ2-3; 9 bases are a match to TRBD1. The J segment lost 2 bases and the V segment lost 7 bases, leaving 4 bases of the junction unmatched. CDR1 is MDHEN and CDR2 is SYDVKM in the germline V gene. The CDR3 extends over 14 amino acids. CDR3 sequence: CASTNRGHTDTQYF. In nucleotides, the CDR3 is TGTGCCAGCACGAACAGGGGGCACACAGATACGCAGTATTTT.

The chain uses TRBV2 and TRBJ1-5, with D possibly matching TRBD1 (5 bases). The CDR3 loop spans 14 amino acids. V lost 7 bases, J lost 1 base, and 11 bases lay in between. Germline V lookup: CDR1 SNHLY, CDR2 FYNNEI. This chain's CDR3 is CASMVQGSNQPQHF. The CDR3 nucleotides read TGTGCCAGCATGGTTCAGGGCAGCAATCAGCCCCAGCATTTT.

This chain links TRBV28 with TRBJ1-5; D is uncertain. The CDR3 has 16 amino acids. Germline values: CDR1 MDHEN, CDR2 SYDVKM. The V gene lost 10 bases and the J gene lost 0 bases, with 19 bases spanning the gap. CDR3: CAINPFGGISNQPQHF. CDR3 coding DNA: TGTGCCATCAACCCCTTCGGCGGCATTAGCAATCAGCCCCAGCATTTT.

This clone appeared a single time. This CDR3 is CASSRQGAAWPQHF. The CDR3 nucleotides read TGTGCCAGCAGCCGACAGGGGGCCGCTTGGCCCCAGCATTTT. V is TRBV6-5 and J is TRBJ1-5; TRBD1 matches at 10 bases. CDR3 length: 14 amino acids. Trimming at V came to 6 bases and at J to 9 bases, leaving 8 bases not matched to a gene. Germline V gives CDR1 MNHEY, CDR2 SVGAGI.

This clone was observed once. The rearrangement links TRBV9 to TRBJ1-2; 10 bases align to TRBD1. Germline V lookup: CDR1 SGDLS, CDR2 YYNGEE. This CDR3 region has 15 residues. Losses at the gene ends were 4 bases for V and 5 bases for J; bases not matched to a gene: 8. The CDR3 is CASSPSPGQGYGYTF. CDR3 nucleotides: TGTGCCAGCAGCCCATCCCCGGGACAGGGGTATGGCTACACCTTC.

This rearrangement joins TRBV19 to TRBJ2-1; 9 positions match TRBD2. Germline values: CDR1 LNHDA, CDR2 SQIVND (reference sequence). V lost 6 bases and J lost 7; bases outside the gene matches: 7. The CDR3 loop spans 14 amino acids. This chain's CDR3 is CASRLSGSRNEQFF. The CDR3 DNA sequence: TGTGCCAGTAGACTTAGCGGGAGTAGGAATGAGCAGTTCTTC.

The chain couples TRBV29-1 to TRBJ1-3; 8 nucleotides match TRBD1. CDR1 is SQVTM and CDR2 is ANQGSEA in the germline V gene. This CDR3 spans 13 amino acids. V lost 7 bases to trimming and J lost 8 bases; unmatched junction nucleotides: 10. The CDR3: CSAATQGVDTIYF. The CDR3 DNA is TGCAGCGCCGCCACACAGGGGGTAGACACCATATATTTT.

This sequence joins TRBV7-8 and TRBJ1-5; unclear D gene. V lost 2 bases to trimming and J lost 5 bases, with 7 bases between them. Germline V lookup: CDR1 SGHVS, CDR2 FQNEAQ. The CDR3 spans 13 residues. The CDR3 loop reads CASSLSPDQPQHF. The CDR3 DNA reads TGTGCCAGCAGCTTATCTCCCGATCAGCCCCAGCATTTT.

CDR3: CAWRRGLWGQTDTQYF. The CDR3 DNA sequence: TGTGCCTGGAGGAGGGGTCTTTGGGGGCAGACAGATACGCAGTATTTT. This rearrangement joins TRBV30 to TRBJ2-3; a possible D gene is TRBD1 (6 bases). The CDR3 runs 16 residues. Trimming pared 3 bases from V and 3 bases from J, leaving 19 bases between. The germline gives CDR1 GTSNPN, CDR2 SVGIG (reference sequence).

V is TRBV5-5 and J is TRBJ1-4, with 8 bases fitting TRBD1. This CDR3 comprises 18 residues. The germline V gene encodes CDR1 SGHKS and CDR2 YYEKEE (reference sequence). V trimming: 3 bases; J trimming: 3 bases; junction bases outside the gene matches: 13. The CDR3 nucleotides are TGTGCCAGCAGCTCCCCTTACCTAGACAGGGGTGCTAATGAAAAACTGTTTTTT. It is translated as CASSSPYLDRGANEKLFF.

This chain joins TRBV14 and TRBJ1-2; D not resolved. This CDR3 has 14 residues. V dropped 0 bases and J dropped 3 bases, with 8 bases sitting between them. CDR1 SGHDN and CDR2 FVKESK come from the germline V gene. The CDR3 loop reads CASSQEQTHYGYTF. In DNA form, the CDR3 reads TGTGCCAGCAGCCAAGAACAGACCCACTATGGCTACACCTTC.

This chain connects TRBV27 to TRBJ2-3; D remains ambiguous. The CDR3 runs to 12 residues. With 5 bases removed from V and 6 bases from J, the gap between germline ends came to 9 bases. CDR1 is MNHEY and CDR2 is SMNVEV in the germline V gene (reference sequence). In DNA form, the CDR3 reads TGTGCCAGCAGTCCCCTATGGGATACGCAGTATTTT. Translation: CASSPLWDTQYF.